These T cell receptor beta chains were read from a single sample in a study of cytomegalovirus exposure and HLA in healthy donors. The table came from immunoSEQ multiplex PCR; TCRdb's copy has only in-frame clones and leaves some out. Here the sample spans about 78,000 clones, about 81% being singletons. Sequences were obtained from PBMCs. The receptors shown here come from a woman aged 50 to 60 in good health and CMV-seronegative. Both conserved end residues are part of each CDR3. D genes are given only for firm matches. Size is stated for part of the rows, as once, few or many counts, or as a class when the clone is expanded.

TRBV5-1	once	TRBJ2-7	TRBD1	CASSPQGTGRIYEQYF	TGCGCCAGCAGCCCACAGGGGACAGGGAGAATCTACGAGCAGTACTTC
TRBV18	-	TRBJ1-1	-	CASSLQGPTNTEAFF	TGTGCCAGCTCACTCCAGGGCCCGACTAACACTGAAGCTTTCTTT
TRBV29-1	-	TRBJ1-2	-	CSGDTYYGYTF	TGCAGCGGGGACACCTACTATGGCTACACCTTC
TRBV2	-	TRBJ2-4	-	CASSDKTLGSRDIQYF	TGTGCCAGCAGTGATAAAACATTGGGTTCCAGGGACATTCAGTACTTC
TRBV18	-	TRBJ1-1	TRBD1	CASSPFSDRDPAFF	TGTGCCAGCTCACCCTTCTCGGACAGGGATCCGGCTTTCTTT
TRBV4-1	few	TRBJ2-7	TRBD2	CASSQNTGIGTSGVTYEQYF	TGCGCCAGCAGCCAAAATACAGGGATAGGGACTAGCGGGGTTACCTACGAGCAGTACTTC
TRBV5-1	-	TRBJ2-1	TRBD1	CASSLGTGKNNEQFF	TGCGCCAGCAGCTTGGGGACAGGGAAAAACAATGAGCAGTTCTTC
TRBV7-2	-	TRBJ2-3	-	CASSREASTDTQYF	TGTGCCAGCAGTAGGGAGGCGAGCACCGATACGCAGTATTTT
TRBV4-1	-	TRBJ1-4	-	CASSLQDSTNEKLFF	TGCGCCAGCAGCCTGCAGGACTCAACTAATGAAAAACTGTTTTTT
TRBV7-9	few	TRBJ2-6	TRBD2	CASSNGGGAANVLTF	TGTGCCAGCAGCAACGGGGGGGGTGCGGCCAACGTCCTGACTTTC
TRBV12-2	-	TRBJ2-7	-	CASRLEVMSGRAAGDEQYF	TGTGCAAGTCGCTTAGAAGTGATGAGCGGGAGGGCCGCGGGGGACGAGCAGTACTTC